The 12 T cell receptor beta chains in this list originate from one sample, sequenced in a study of blood T cell repertoires in COVID-19. Repertoires were generated with immunoSEQ multiplex PCR, while TCRdb's copy carries only in-frame clones and drops some. In the table there are around 130,000 clones, roughly 85% of which are singletons. The sequenced material came from peripheral blood. Source of these receptors: a human donor in a cohort sampled during active COVID-19.

This clone was recorded once. This rearrangement joins TRBV25-1 to TRBJ1-2; the D gene is possibly TRBD1 (6 bases). CDR1 and CDR2 from the germline V gene are MGHDK and SYGVNS. CDR3 size: 13 residues. Trimming took 2 bases from V and 8 from J, leaving 12 bases between them. This chain's CDR3 is CASSEPGVGGYTF. The CDR3 DNA sequence: TGTGCCAGCAGTGAACCAGGGGTGGGAGGCTACACCTTC.

The CDR3, as DNA: TGCGCCAGCAGAATCGGGGACAGGGCCGTCCAAGAGACCCAGTACTTC. Its protein product is CASRIGDRAVQETQYF. The rearrangement links TRBV5-1 to TRBJ2-5, with 9 positions matching TRBD1. The CDR3 extends over 16 amino acids. Germline CDR1 SGHRS, CDR2 YFSETQ. V lost 5 bases, J lost 1 base, and 9 bases stayed unmatched.

This chain uses TRBV6-2 or TRBV6-3 with TRBJ1-1; the D is unclear. From germline, CDR1 is MNHEY and CDR2 SVGEGT. Trimming stripped 4 bases from V and 2 bases from J, with 17 bases between. The CDR3 totals 16 residues. The CDR3 here is CASSFAAPGANTEAFF. DNA of the CDR3: TGTGCCAGCAGTTTCGCCGCCCCGGGAGCCAACACTGAAGCTTTCTTT.

This chain connects TRBV30 to TRBJ1-2, with D possibly matching TRBD1 (6 bases). The CDR3 has 15 amino acids. Trimming removed 5 bases at V and 3 bases at J, with 19 bases between. Germline V gene sequence: CDR1 GTSNPN, CDR2 SVGIG (reference sequence). CDR3 bases: TGTGCCTGGCTTCGAGACAGGACCGTTGACTATGGCTACACCTTC. This gives the protein CAWLRDRTVDYGYTF.

This chain joins TRBV30 and TRBJ2-3, with 8 bases identical to TRBD1. Looked up from germline, CDR1 is GTSNPN and CDR2 is SVGIG (reference sequence). The ends lost 5 bases at V and 4 bases at J; junction bases unmatched: 11. The CDR3 contains 15 residues. In nucleotides, the CDR3 is TGTGCCTGGGGATTCGGACAGGGAGGAGCAGATACGCAGTATTTT. Its translation is CAWGFGQGGADTQYF.

CDR3 in DNA: TGCAGTGCTAGTCTCGGGGGGCCTTTTAGCACAGATACGCAGTATTTT. This codes for CSASLGGPFSTDTQYF. V is TRBV20-1 and J is TRBJ2-3; perhaps TRBD2 as D (7 bases). The CDR3 length is 16 residues. The V and J ends lost 3 bases and 0 bases respectively, with 16 bases between them. Germline values: CDR1 DFQATT, CDR2 SNEGSKA (reference sequence).

The chain joins TRBV6-5 to TRBJ1-4, with D maybe TRBD1 (6 bases). This CDR3 spans 13 amino acids. V shed 10 bases and J shed 7 bases, with 16 bases lying between them. CDR1 and CDR2 from the germline V gene are MNHEY and SVGAGI. The CDR3 DNA follows: TGTGCCACGGGCGGGGGGCGTCGTGAAAAACTGTTTTTT. It translates to CATGGGRREKLFF.

This clone has more than one count but fewer than ten. J is TRBJ1-1 and V is TRBV30; maybe TRBD1 (5 bases). In germline, CDR1 is GTSNPN, CDR2 SVGIG (reference sequence). CDR3 length: 15 amino acids. Trimming removed 0 bases at V and 0 bases at J, with 11 bases between. The CDR3 DNA sequence: TGTGCCTGGAGTGTACGAGCAGGGATGAACACTGAAGCTTTCTTT. Translation gives CAWSVRAGMNTEAFF. The whole variable domain, remainder taken from reference TRBV30 and TRBJ1-1, is SQTIHQWPATLVQPVGSPLSLECTVEGTSNPNLYWYRQAAGRGLQLLFYSVGIGQISSEVPQNLSASRPQDRQFILSSKKLLLSDSGFYLCAWSVRAGMNTEAFFGQGTRLTVV.

The V call is TRBV10-1, the J call TRBJ1-2; D remains ambiguous. The V end was cut by 6 bases, the J end by 4 bases, with 12 bases between. This CDR3 region has 13 residues. The germline V gene encodes CDR1 WNHNN and CDR2 SYGVQD (reference sequence). The chain's CDR3 is CASSPSRIYGYTF. CDR3 coding DNA: TGCGCCAGCAGCCCGTCGCGGATCTATGGCTACACCTTC.

The genes are TRBV6-1 and TRBJ2-4; TRBD1 matches at 8 bases. The germline V gene has CDR1 MNHNS and CDR2 SASEGT. Trimming removed 2 bases from V and 4 bases from J; junction bases left unmatched: 4. The CDR3 totals 15 residues. The CDR3 coding sequence is TGTGCCAGCAGTGAACAGGGGGCTGAAAAAAACATTCAGTACTTC. As protein: CASSEQGAEKNIQYF.

The chain employs TRBV11-3 and TRBJ2-3; unclear D gene. CDR1 and CDR2 (germline): SGHNT, YENEEA. Trimming removed 0 bases at V and 8 bases at J, with 6 bases between. The CDR3 loop spans 12 amino acids. The CDR3 spells CASSLDSRTQYF. CDR3 DNA sequence: TGTGCCAGCAGCTTAGATTCCCGTACGCAGTATTTT. Complete variable domain (other parts from reference TRBV11-3 and TRBJ2-3): EAGVVQSPRYKIIEKKQPVAFWCNPISGHNTLYWYLQNLGQGPELLIRYENEEAVDDSQLPKDRFSAERLKGVDSTLKIQPAELGDSAVYLCASSLDSRTQYFGPGTRLTVL.

V usage is TRBV14 and J usage is TRBJ2-2; perhaps TRBD2 as D (6 bases). V shed 3 bases and J shed 5 bases, with 25 bases lying between them. Looked up from germline, CDR1 is SGHDN and CDR2 is FVKESK. This CDR3 region has 19 residues. The CDR3, as DNA: TGTGCCAGCAGCCATGAGATGGGGGTTTGGCAGGAGGGGACCGGGGAGCTGTTTTTT. It codes for CASSHEMGVWQEGTGELFF.